Listed below are T cell receptor beta chains from one sample, sequenced in a study of cytomegalovirus exposure and HLA in healthy donors. Generated by immunoSEQ multiplex PCR, the TCRdb table keeps only in-frame clones and is missing some. Here the sample spans roughly 180,000 clones, approximately 80% being singletons. Sequenced: PBMCs. The receptors come from a woman under 30 in good health and CMV-seronegative. Both conserved end residues are part of each CDR3. The D gene is left open where the match is weak. Size is stated for part of the rows, as once, few or many counts, or as a class when the clone is expanded.

v_gene: TRBV11-3
abundance: .
j_gene: TRBJ2-1
d_gene: TRBD2
CDR3nt: TGTGCCAGCAGCCTGGGACTAGCGGATTCCTACAATGAGCAGTTCTTC
CDR3aa: CASSLGLADSYNEQFF

v_gene: TRBV9
abundance: .
j_gene: TRBJ2-1
d_gene: TRBD1
CDR3nt: TGTGCCAGCAGCGCCCGCGGGACAGGGGGCGCTAATGAGCAGTTCTTC
CDR3aa: CASSARGTGGANEQFF

v_gene: TRBV18
abundance: .
j_gene: TRBJ1-1
d_gene: TRBD1
CDR3nt: TGTGCCAGCTCACTGGCGACAGGGGCTGGGGGCACTGAAGCTTTCTTT
CDR3aa: CASSLATGAGGTEAFF

v_gene: TRBV28
abundance: .
j_gene: TRBJ2-3
d_gene: TRBD1
CDR3nt: TGTGCCAGCAGTTTAGGGACAGTATCCACAGATACGCAGTATTTT
CDR3aa: CASSLGTVSTDTQYF

v_gene: TRBV9
abundance: .
j_gene: TRBJ2-1
d_gene: TRBD2
CDR3nt: TGTGCCAGCAGCGTCACTAGCGGGACTACTGAGCAGTTCTTC
CDR3aa: CASSVTSGTTEQFF

v_gene: TRBV4-1
abundance: once
j_gene: TRBJ2-5
d_gene: TRBD1
CDR3nt: TGCGCCAGCAGCCAATTAGGGACAGGGCAAGAGACCCAGTACTTC
CDR3aa: CASSQLGTGQETQYF

v_gene: TRBV11-1
abundance: .
j_gene: TRBJ1-4
d_gene: .
CDR3nt: TGTGCCAGCAGCTTAGCTCGAGGGTCGAATGAAAAACTGTTTTTT
CDR3aa: CASSLARGSNEKLFF

v_gene: TRBV5-1
abundance: .
j_gene: TRBJ2-2
d_gene: TRBD2
CDR3nt: TGCGCCAGCAGCTTACGACTAGCGGGAGGAGACACCGGGGAGCTGTTTTTT
CDR3aa: CASSLRLAGGDTGELFF

v_gene: TRBV2
abundance: .
j_gene: TRBJ2-3
d_gene: .
CDR3nt: TGTGCCAGCAGTAAAACCCGTAGCGGCTCTAGCACAGATACGCAGTATTTT
CDR3aa: CASSKTRSGSSTDTQYF

v_gene: TRBV5-1
abundance: .
j_gene: TRBJ2-5
d_gene: .
CDR3nt: TGCGCCAGCAGCTTGGGAGGGTTGGGAGAAGAGACCCAGTACTTC
CDR3aa: CASSLGGLGEETQYF

v_gene: TRBV28
abundance: .
j_gene: TRBJ1-5
d_gene: .
CDR3nt: TGTGCCAGCAGAGACGGACACAATCAGCCCCAGCATTTT
CDR3aa: CASRDGHNQPQHF

v_gene: TRBV4-2
abundance: .
j_gene: TRBJ1-2
d_gene: .
CDR3nt: TGTGCCAGCAGCCAAGATTTGGAGCGCATTAACTATGGCTACACCTTC
CDR3aa: CASSQDLERINYGYTF

v_gene: TRBV9
abundance: .
j_gene: TRBJ2-3
d_gene: TRBD2
CDR3nt: TGTGCCAGCAACACGACTAGCGGAAACACAGGTACGCAGTATTTT
CDR3aa: CASNTTSGNTGTQYF

v_gene: TRBV5-6
abundance: .
j_gene: TRBJ1-1
d_gene: .
CDR3nt: TGTGCCAGCAGCTTGGTCGGGGTGTCAGGGAACACTGAAGCTTTCTTT
CDR3aa: CASSLVGVSGNTEAFF

v_gene: TRBV2
abundance: .
j_gene: TRBJ2-1
d_gene: TRBD1
CDR3nt: TGTGCCAGCCTAAGGACAGGGGGCTTGGGTGAGCAGTTCTTC
CDR3aa: CASLRTGGLGEQFF

v_gene: TRBV2
abundance: .
j_gene: TRBJ2-2
d_gene: TRBD2
CDR3nt: TGTGCCAGCAGAACGGGACTAGCTAACACCGGGGAGCTGTTTTTT
CDR3aa: CASRTGLANTGELFF

v_gene: TRBV28
abundance: once
j_gene: TRBJ2-7
d_gene: .
CDR3nt: TGTGCCAGCACGGAGACAGGACCCTCCTACGAGCAGTACTTC
CDR3aa: CASTETGPSYEQYF

v_gene: TRBV5-1
abundance: once
j_gene: TRBJ2-1
d_gene: .
CDR3nt: TGCGCCAGCAGCTCCGGGATAGCAAGGGAGCAGTTCTTC
CDR3aa: CASSSGIAREQFF

v_gene: TRBV4-2
abundance: .
j_gene: TRBJ2-3
d_gene: .
CDR3nt: TGTGCCAGCAGCCAAGTAGGCGGAGACAGCACAGATACGCAGTATTTT
CDR3aa: CASSQVGGDSTDTQYF

v_gene: TRBV27
abundance: .
j_gene: TRBJ1-4
d_gene: TRBD1
CDR3nt: TGTGCCAGCAGTCTCAGGGGGGCGAATGAAAAACTGTTTTTT
CDR3aa: CASSLRGANEKLFF

v_gene: TRBV13
abundance: .
j_gene: TRBJ2-3
d_gene: TRBD2
CDR3nt: TGTGCCAGCAGCTTAGGGGGACTAGCGGGACAAGATACGCAGTATTTT
CDR3aa: CASSLGGLAGQDTQYF

v_gene: TRBV30
abundance: once
j_gene: TRBJ2-7
d_gene: .
CDR3nt: TGTGCCCTCCAGGGTCCCTTCTACGAGCAGTACTTC
CDR3aa: CALQGPFYEQYF

v_gene: TRBV28
abundance: few
j_gene: TRBJ1-5
d_gene: TRBD1
CDR3nt: TGTGCCAGCAGTTCCCTCGGGACAGGGGTTCAGCCCCAGCATTTT
CDR3aa: CASSSLGTGVQPQHF

v_gene: TRBV15
abundance: .
j_gene: TRBJ2-5
d_gene: TRBD2
CDR3nt: TGTGCCACCAGCCCAGGGGAGGGACTAGCGGGAGGGGAGACCCAGTACTTC
CDR3aa: CATSPGEGLAGGETQYF

v_gene: TRBV5-1
abundance: .
j_gene: TRBJ2-1
d_gene: TRBD2
CDR3nt: TGCGCCAGCAGCTTGCGGCTAGCGGGAGCCAATGAGCAGTTCTTC
CDR3aa: CASSLRLAGANEQFF

v_gene: TRBV7-2
abundance: .
j_gene: TRBJ1-2
d_gene: TRBD1
CDR3nt: TGTGCCAGCAGCCCGAGGACAGGGGCCTATGGCTACACCTTC
CDR3aa: CASSPRTGAYGYTF

v_gene: TRBV28
abundance: .
j_gene: TRBJ2-3
d_gene: TRBD2
CDR3nt: TGTGCCAGCAGTTCCAATCTAGGACTAGCGGGGACCACAGATACGCAGTATTTT
CDR3aa: CASSSNLGLAGTTDTQYF

v_gene: TRBV6-1
abundance: .
j_gene: TRBJ1-1
d_gene: .
CDR3nt: TGTGCCAGCAGCGAAAGACGGGCAGGGGAAGCTTTCTTT
CDR3aa: CASSERRAGEAFF

v_gene: TRBV7-2
abundance: .
j_gene: TRBJ2-3
d_gene: .
CDR3nt: TGTGCCAGCAGCTCAGACGGTTCGGAGGGCGATACGCAGTATTTT
CDR3aa: CASSSDGSEGDTQYF

v_gene: TRBV21-1
abundance: few
j_gene: TRBJ1-1
d_gene: .
CDR3nt: TGTGCCAGCAGCAAGGGGCGGTTTTGGAACACTGAAGCTTTCTTT
CDR3aa: CASSKGRFWNTEAFF

v_gene: TRBV28
abundance: few
j_gene: TRBJ2-3
d_gene: TRBD2
CDR3nt: TGTGCCAGCAGTCCCGGGACTAGCGGTGGAGGAATCACAGATACGCAGTATTTT
CDR3aa: CASSPGTSGGGITDTQYF

v_gene: TRBV2
abundance: .
j_gene: TRBJ2-1
d_gene: .
CDR3nt: TGTGCCAGCAGTTCTGGCCAGACATACAATGAGCAGTTCTTC
CDR3aa: CASSSGQTYNEQFF

v_gene: TRBV7-9
abundance: .
j_gene: TRBJ2-5
d_gene: TRBD2
CDR3nt: TGTGCCAGCAGCTTAGTAGCGGGAGGGCCTGGGGAGCAGTACTTC
CDR3aa: CASSLVAGGPGEQYF

v_gene: TRBV30
abundance: few
j_gene: TRBJ2-7
d_gene: .
CDR3nt: TGTGCCTGGAGTGGCCGGGGAGCCTACGAGCAGTACTTC
CDR3aa: CAWSGRGAYEQYF

v_gene: TRBV7-2
abundance: few
j_gene: TRBJ2-7
d_gene: .
CDR3nt: TGTGCCAGCCGTGGGAGCGGGCTCTACGAGCAGTACTTC
CDR3aa: CASRGSGLYEQYF

v_gene: TRBV6-5
abundance: .
j_gene: TRBJ2-1
d_gene: .
CDR3nt: TGTGCCAGCAGTATCCTGGGGGGGGGCTTTAATGAGCAGTTCTTC
CDR3aa: CASSILGGGFNEQFF

v_gene: TRBV28
abundance: once
j_gene: TRBJ2-1
d_gene: .
CDR3nt: TGTGCCAGCAGTCATCAATCGGGAGAGAGCTCCCGACTCTTC
CDR3aa: CASSHQSGESSRLF